This T cell receptor beta chain was retrieved from a study of cytomegalovirus exposure and HLA in healthy donors. Broader study findings: A later analysis revealed that TCR association rates differed between HLA loci, peaking at DRB1 and bottoming out at HLA-C. In a later analysis, several top co-occurrence clusters appeared linked to parvovirus B19, influenza, CMV and Epstein-Barr virus. Altogether, 160 or so TCR beta chains were recorded as cytomegalovirus-associated.

This clone was detected only once. Its antigen is as yet unknown. 60 Vbeta and 13 Jbeta primers were used in PCR. The method was immunoSEQ multiplex PCR; TCRdb's version includes in-frame clones alone and lacks a portion of them. The repertoire consists of under 75,000 clones, with around 86% occurring once and the leading ten covering 1.5% to 2%. Germline CDR1 reads ENHRY; CDR2 reads SYGVKD. The length of the CDR3 is 12 residues. Trimming took 4 bases from V and 5 from J; bases not matched to a gene: 1. The chain uses TRBV10-3 and TRBJ1-1; TRBD1 matches 7 bases. Source material: PBMCs. This TCR was sampled from a woman under 40 in good health and CMV-seronegative. The CDR3 nucleotides read TGTGCCATCAGTGGCAGGGGGACTGAAGCTTTCTTT. This sequence encodes CAISGRGTEAFF.